The entry that follows covers one TCR beta chain sequence. What it binds is unknown. This specimen belongs to a study of cytomegalovirus exposure and HLA in healthy donors. Across the study: From around 180 million T cells, an earlier analysis saw 90 million to 130 million unique TCR beta sequences.

Points from the study as a whole: Earlier results showed most TCR beta V segments being productive about 87% or about 30% of the time. There were reportedly fewer N-insertions in an Asian-associated ancestry cluster than the approximately 630-donor mean, in a later analysis.

There are 12 residues in the CDR3. Deletions cut 4 bases from V and 8 bases from J, with 9 bases between. Germline loops: CDR1 SEHNR, CDR2 FQNEAQ (reference sequence). In the PCR, 60 Vbeta and 13 Jbeta primers were used. Using immunoSEQ multiplex PCR, the repertoire was profiled, and TCRdb retains in-frame clones only, with some absent. The table lists about 240,000 clones, around 80% of them singletons. Unrecorded immune exposures were likely, despite nominal health at sampling. The clonotype comes from a boy between 5 and 17 years old in good health and CMV-seronegative. The chain employs TRBV7-9 and TRBJ2-1; weak D call: TRBD2 (5 bases). The material sequenced was PBMCs. CDR3 amino acids: CASSWAADEQFF. The CDR3 DNA reads as TGTGCCAGCAGCTGGGCAGCGGATGAGCAGTTCTTC.